The clone carrying this TCR beta chain was observed a single time. Its target is not known. The data were taken from a study of cytomegalovirus exposure and HLA in healthy donors. Study context: The Caucasian-associated ancestry cluster contained about four fifths of the approximately 410 genotyped donors.

Primers: 60 Vbeta forward and 13 Jbeta reverse. TCRdb's copy holds only in-frame clones and misses some; the assay was immunoSEQ multiplex PCR. Among some 52,000 clones, over 70% were seen once, and the ten largest hold around 3.1%. General observations from the study: When analyzed later, a missense DCLRE1C variant was found to be linked to TCR beta V- and J-gene trimming. Available immune exposure information covered CMV serostatus only. Previously analyzed data showed that most TCR beta V segments were productive at a frequency of about 87% or about 30%.

From germline, CDR1 is MGHRA and CDR2 YSYEKL. This CDR3 contains 15 residues. The V end lost 5 bases, the J end lost 4 bases, and 14 bases lay between the germline ends. This clonotype was obtained from a man aged 18 to 29 in good health and CMV-seronegative. This chain joins TRBV4-1 and TRBJ1-4, with a weak D call TRBD1 (6 bases). Sequencing input: PBMCs. The CDR3 sequence: CASSDPTGVNEKLFF. CDR3 DNA: TGCGCCAGCAGCGATCCGACAGGAGTTAATGAAAAACTGTTTTTT.